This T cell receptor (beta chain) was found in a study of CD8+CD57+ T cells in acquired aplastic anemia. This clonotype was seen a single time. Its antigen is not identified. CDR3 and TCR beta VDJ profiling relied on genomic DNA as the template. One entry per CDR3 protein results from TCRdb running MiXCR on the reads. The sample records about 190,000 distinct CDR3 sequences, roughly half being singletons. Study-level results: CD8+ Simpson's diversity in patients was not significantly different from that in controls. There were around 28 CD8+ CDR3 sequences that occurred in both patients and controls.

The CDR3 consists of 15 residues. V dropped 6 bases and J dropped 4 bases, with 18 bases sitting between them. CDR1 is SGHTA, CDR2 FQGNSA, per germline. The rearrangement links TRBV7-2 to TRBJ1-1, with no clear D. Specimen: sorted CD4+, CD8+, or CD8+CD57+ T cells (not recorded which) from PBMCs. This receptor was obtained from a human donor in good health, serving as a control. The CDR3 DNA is TGTGCCAGCAGTCACCTTAAGGGAGGTGGCACTGAAGCTTTCTTT. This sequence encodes CASSHLKGGGTEAFF.